The rows below give T cell receptor beta chains drawn from one sample of a study of identical twins. From the 5' RACE reads, TCRdb called clonotypes with MiXCR, one entry per CDR3 protein. The data contain 700,000 or so distinct CDR3 sequences, about 20% of them singletons. The sample was also reused in another study, on T cells expressing NK-cell markers.

Sequencing was carried out using PBMCs. Receptor source: a woman aged 18-29 years in good health. The CDR3 runs from the conserved cysteine through the conserved F or W. A D gene is named only where the DNA matches it firmly. Not all rows give a size; the values are once, few, many and, for expanded clones, a class.

V	size	J	D	DNA	CDR3
TRBV6-6	many	TRBJ1-1	-	TGTGCCAGCAGATGGCAGGGAGACACTGAAGCTTTCTTT	CASRWQGDTEAFF
TRBV12-3/TRBV12-4	-	TRBJ2-7	TRBD1	TGTGCCAGCAGGTCCGGGACAGGGGGCAACTACGAGCAGTACTTC	CASRSGTGGNYEQYF
TRBV7-2	few	TRBJ2-5	-	TGTGCCAGCAGTTTTCCGGCGGCGGAGACCCAGTACTTC	CASSFPAAETQYF
TRBV7-2	few	TRBJ2-1	-	TGTGCCAGCAGCTTAGACGTGACTAATGAGCAGTTCTTC	CASSLDVTNEQFF
TRBV29-1	few	TRBJ2-7	-	TGCAGCGTTGTATCAGGTCAGGCGGGCCACGAGCAGTACTTC	CSVVSGQAGHEQYF
TRBV12-3/TRBV12-4	many	TRBJ2-7	TRBD2	TGTGCCAGCAGTTCCCGCCTGGGACTAGCACCCTACGAGCAGTACTTC	CASSSRLGLAPYEQYF
TRBV10-3	-	TRBJ2-7	-	TGTGCCATCAGGGGGGACTCGAAGGGCTACGAGCAGTACTTC	CAIRGDSKGYEQYF
TRBV12-3/TRBV12-4	-	TRBJ1-1	TRBD1	TGTGCCACCGAGGGACAGACGAGGAACACTGAAGCTTTCTTT	CATEGQTRNTEAFF
TRBV6-1	-	TRBJ2-6	-	TGTGCCAGCAGTGACAGTAACGCTGGGGCCAACGTCCTGACTTTC	CASSDSNAGANVLTF
TRBV6-5	-	TRBJ1-1	TRBD1	TGTGCCAGCAGTCGACAGGGGGCTGAAGCTTTCTTT	CASSRQGAEAFF
TRBV4-1	few	TRBJ2-3	-	TGCGCCAGCAGCCAACCGATGGAGCGTTTGGGTACGCAGTATTTT	CASSQPMERLGTQYF
TRBV12-3/TRBV12-4	many	TRBJ2-7	TRBD2	TGTGCCAGCAGTTCCTGGACTAGCGAGTACGAGCAGTACTTC	CASSSWTSEYEQYF
TRBV4-2	-	TRBJ1-5	-	TGTGCCAGCAGCCAAGCTGCAGTCAGCAATCAGCCCCAGCATTTT	CASSQAAVSNQPQHF
TRBV5-1	-	TRBJ1-2	-	TGCGCCAGCAAACGAACCGAAGCTAACTATGGCTACACCTTC	CASKRTEANYGYTF
TRBV29-1	few	TRBJ2-1	-	TGCAGCGTTGGGGGGCGCTTCGACTCCTACAATGAGCAGTTCTTC	CSVGGRFDSYNEQFF
TRBV29-1	-	TRBJ1-1	-	TGCAGCGTTGTATTGCTCGGGGGGAACACTGAAGCTTTCTTT	CSVVLLGGNTEAFF
TRBV12-3/TRBV12-4	few	TRBJ2-3	TRBD1	TGTGCCAGCAGTCGCACGACAGGGTTTAGCACAGATACGCAGTATTTT	CASSRTTGFSTDTQYF
TRBV5-6	-	TRBJ1-1	-	TGTGCCAGCAGCCGCTTCACTCCCACTACCACTGAAGCTTTCTTT	CASSRFTPTTTEAFF
TRBV5-1	-	TRBJ2-7	TRBD1	TGCGCCAGCAGCCCCCCGACAGGGTGGCACGAGCAGTACTTC	CASSPPTGWHEQYF
TRBV15	few	TRBJ1-4	TRBD1	TGTGCCACCAGCAGGGACAGGGATGCAACTAATGAAAAACTGTTTTTT	CATSRDRDATNEKLFF
TRBV15	-	TRBJ2-7	TRBD2	TGTGCCACCAGCGGGGAGGGCAACGAGCAGTACTTC	CATSGEGNEQYF
TRBV6-1	-	TRBJ2-7	-	TGTGCCAGCAGCGCGGCCGGCTCCTACGAGCAGTACTTC	CASSAAGSYEQYF
TRBV12-3/TRBV12-4	-	TRBJ2-6	-	TGTGCCAGCAGTACTCCCGGATCCGACTCTGGGGCCAACGTCCTGACTTTC	CASSTPGSDSGANVLTF
TRBV7-9	few	TRBJ2-3	-	TGTGCCAGCAGCGAATCCGGCGGGGCACACACAGATACGCAGTATTTT	CASSESGGAHTDTQYF
TRBV29-1	-	TRBJ2-3	-	TGCAGCGTTGTTCCTGAACCAGATACGCAGTATTTT	CSVVPEPDTQYF
TRBV12-3/TRBV12-4	few	TRBJ2-3	-	TGTGCCAGCACCCTTGGGGAGACCACAGATACGCAGTATTTT	CASTLGETTDTQYF
TRBV29-1	-	TRBJ2-1	TRBD2	TGCAGCGTTGTCCAGCGGGGGAGCAATGAGCAGTTCTTC	CSVVQRGSNEQFF
TRBV20-1	-	TRBJ2-1	-	TGCAGTGCTAGACCCAGTCCGAATGAGCAGTTCTTC	CSARPSPNEQFF
TRBV6-1	-	TRBJ2-3	-	TGTGCCAGCAGTCCAGGGACTGCGAGGGGGGATACGCAGTATTTT	CASSPGTARGDTQYF
TRBV3-1	-	TRBJ1-2	-	TGTGCCAGCAGCTCAATCTATGGCTACACCTTC	CASSSIYGYTF
TRBV9	once	TRBJ2-1	TRBD2	TGTGCCAGCAGTGGGGGAGGGAGACACTCCTACAATGAGCAGTTCTTC	CASSGGGRHSYNEQFF
TRBV7-2	-	TRBJ2-7	-	TGTGCCAGCAGCCACGGACGGAAGTTACTCTACGAGCAGTACTTC	CASSHGRKLLYEQYF
TRBV7-9	few	TRBJ2-1	-	TGTGCCAGCAGCCCCACAACTGGGCTAGCTTACAATGAGCAGTTCTTC	CASSPTTGLAYNEQFF
TRBV12-3/TRBV12-4	-	TRBJ1-6	-	TGTGCCAGCGGAACCATCAGGGGCAGACCCCTCCACTTT	CASGTIRGRPLHF
TRBV6-1	-	TRBJ2-6	-	TGTGCCAGCACAGGAACTACCGGGGCGCCCAACGTCCTGACTTTC	CASTGTTGAPNVLTF
TRBV24-1	few	TRBJ2-2	-	TGTGCCACCAGTGATTCGGACGGACGCGCGAACACCGGGGAGCTGTTTTTT	CATSDSDGRANTGELFF
TRBV7-8	many	TRBJ2-2	TRBD2	TGTGCCAGCAGCTTCCTAGCGGGGGGAAGCACCGGGGAGCTGTTTTTT	CASSFLAGGSTGELFF